These 17 T cell receptor beta chains came from one sample sequenced in a study of blood T cell repertoires in COVID-19 (dated by TCRdb to 2020 to 2021). The library was made by the immunoSEQ multiplex PCR assay. TCRdb stores this immuneACCESS table with in-frame sequences only. Part of the clones is absent; in the studies checked, under half of the shortfall reflects unresolved V genes, and no reason is known for the rest. The sample contains about 150,000 clones, over 75% of them found a single time. About 0.63% of the sample is taken by the ten largest. The sequenced material came from peripheral blood. The receptors were sampled from a man in his fifties or sixties with COVID-19, enrolled during active disease.

DNA of the CDR3: TGTGCCAGCAGTGAAACAGGAACAACTAATGAAAAACTGTTTTTT. As protein: CASSETGTTNEKLFF. The genes are TRBV25-1 and TRBJ1-4; a weak D match, TRBD1 (5 bases). The CDR3 contains 15 residues. CDR1 and CDR2 (germline): MGHDK, SYGVNS. Trimming removed 2 bases at V and 0 bases at J, with 7 bases between.

The chain combines TRBV19 with TRBJ1-4; no definite D call. V was pared by 9 bases and J by 0 bases, with 8 bases between. CDR1 and CDR2 from the germline V gene are LNHDA and SQIVND (reference sequence). The CDR3 length is 13 residues. The CDR3 protein is CASRSATNEKLFF. The DNA for the CDR3 is TGTGCCAGCAGAAGTGCAACTAATGAAAAACTGTTTTTT.

This clone was seen a single time. The chain carries TRBV18 and TRBJ2-3; 10 bases align to TRBD2. The J segment lost 0 bases and the V segment lost 3 bases, leaving 9 bases of the junction unmatched. Germline V lookup: CDR1 KGHSH, CDR2 LQKENI. The CDR3 is 18 residues long. Here the CDR3 DNA reads TGTGCCAGCTCACCGGGGAACGGACTAGCGGCTAGCACAGATACGCAGTATTTT. As protein: CASSPGNGLAASTDTQYF.

The rearrangement joins TRBV27 to TRBJ2-5, with D possibly TRBD1 on 6 matching bases. CDR1 MNHEY and CDR2 SMNVEV come from the germline V gene (reference sequence). The CDR3 consists of 15 residues. The V and J ends lost 3 bases and 5 bases respectively, with 16 bases between them. CDR3 DNA sequence: TGTGCCAGCAGTTTCGGTATCCGAGGGGGTGAGACCCAGTACTTC. Encoded protein: CASSFGIRGGETQYF.

This sequence joins TRBV14 and TRBJ1-4; 7 bases fit TRBD1. Germline-derived CDR1 and CDR2 are SGHDN and FVKESK. V dropped 2 bases and J dropped 5; count of bases not matched to a gene: 8. The CDR3 has 16 residues. For the CDR3, the DNA is TGTGCCAGCAGCCAAACAACAGGGGTACGCAATGAAAAACTGTTTTTT. Translating it yields CASSQTTGVRNEKLFF.

The chain combines TRBV19 with TRBJ2-1, with a weak D call TRBD1 (5 bases). CDR1 and CDR2 (germline): LNHDA, SQIVND (reference sequence). Trimming shortened V by 5 bases and J by 9 bases, and 29 bases separated the two germline ends. CDR3 length: 18 amino acids. CDR3 nucleotides: TGTGCCAGTAGTCGCAACGGAATGGGTGCGCAGGGCGGTGGTGAGCAGTTCTTC. As protein: CASSRNGMGAQGGGEQFF. The full variable domain, with the rest looked up from reference TRBV19 and TRBJ2-1, is DGGITQSPKYLFRKEGQNVTLSCEQNLNHDAMYWYRQDPGQGLRLIYYSQIVNDFQKGDIAEGYSVSREKKESFPLTVTSAQKNPTAFYLCASSRNGMGAQGGGEQFFGPGTRLTVL.

For the CDR3, the DNA is TGCGCCAGCAGCCAAGGGACAGGGAACACTGAAGCTTTCTTT. Translation gives CASSQGTGNTEAFF. The chain couples TRBV5-1 to TRBJ1-1, with 8 bases lining up with TRBD1. The CDR3 is made up of 14 amino acids. Per germline, CDR1 SGHRS and CDR2 YFSETQ. V was pared by 4 bases and J by 1 base, with 3 bases of the junction left unmatched.

V is TRBV10-3 and J is TRBJ1-3, with D perhaps matching TRBD1 (5 bases). CDR3 length: 15 amino acids. Germline V gene data show CDR1 as ENHRY and CDR2 as SYGVKD. Trimming stripped 5 bases from V and 5 bases from J, with 16 bases between. As DNA, the CDR3 is TGTGCCATCAGTTCGGACACGTATGGAAGAAACACCATATATTTT. Translated: CAISSDTYGRNTIYF.

The CDR3 region has the DNA TGCAGCGTCGAAACAGGGGGCGGTACTGAAGCTTTCTTT. Translated: CSVETGGGTEAFF. V usage is TRBV29-1 and J usage is TRBJ1-1; the match to TRBD1 covers 9 bases. After removal of 6 bases from V and 5 bases from J, the junction contained 7 bases not matched to a gene. This CDR3 spans 13 amino acids. The germline V gene encodes CDR1 SQVTM and CDR2 ANQGSEA.

The CDR3 nucleotides are TGTGCCAGCAGTCCTAACCTCAACTATGGCTACACCTTC. Translated, it gives CASSPNLNYGYTF. The V and J genes are TRBV28 and TRBJ1-2, with no clear D. Per germline, CDR1 MDHEN and CDR2 SYDVKM. V gave up 5 bases and J gave up 2 bases, with 9 bases separating them. The CDR3 sequence is 13 residues long.

The CDR3 sequence is CASSGGQPNTEAFF. The CDR3 nucleotides are TGTGCCAGCAGCGGGGGACAACCGAACACTGAAGCTTTCTTT. V gene TRBV9 combines with J gene TRBJ1-1, with a weak D call TRBD1 (6 bases). The CDR3 is made up of 14 amino acids. Deletions cut 3 bases from V and 1 base from J, with 10 bases between. Per germline, CDR1 SGDLS and CDR2 YYNGEE.

This clone turned up a few times. The rearrangement uses TRBV28 and TRBJ1-6, with a tentative D call TRBD1 (5 bases). With 3 bases removed from V and 9 bases from J, the gap between germline ends came to 6 bases. CDR3 size: 12 residues. Germline CDR1 and CDR2: MDHEN and SYDVKM. This CDR3 is CASSFGGSPLHF. The CDR3, as DNA: TGTGCCAGCAGTTTCGGGGGTTCACCCCTCCACTTT.

The CDR3 DNA follows: TGTGCCAGCAGCGTAGTGGCGGGGGGGCCCTACAATGAGCAGTTCTTC. This translates into CASSVVAGGPYNEQFF. J is TRBJ2-1 and V is TRBV9, with 9 bases that match TRBD2. The CDR3 sequence is 16 residues long. The germline V gene has CDR1 SGDLS and CDR2 YYNGEE. Germline trimming cut 0 bases from V and 2 bases from J; bases unmatched to any gene: 3.

V usage is TRBV6-1 and J usage is TRBJ1-5; no reliable D call. The CDR3 runs 16 residues. V gave up 3 bases and J gave up 3 bases, with 15 bases separating them. The germline gives CDR1 MNHNS, CDR2 SASEGT. This chain's CDR3 is CASSERHQLHNQPQHF. DNA for the CDR3: TGTGCCAGCAGTGAGAGGCACCAACTCCACAATCAGCCCCAGCATTTT.

The chain combines TRBV7-2 with TRBJ1-2; weak D call: TRBD1 (5 bases). Germline values: CDR1 SGHTA, CDR2 FQGNSA. Trimming took off 5 bases at V and 2 bases at J, with 15 bases between the two ends. This CDR3 has 15 residues. The CDR3 bases are TGTGCCAGCAGCCCCCCGGGGGTAGGAAACTATGGCTACACCTTC. Translating gives CASSPPGVGNYGYTF.

The rearrangement uses TRBV11-3 and TRBJ2-7; D is unclear. Germline-derived CDR1 and CDR2 are SGHNT and YENEEA. The V and J ends lost 5 bases and 9 bases respectively, with 20 bases between them. This CDR3 comprises 14 residues. The CDR3 is CASSAGYTSNGQYF. The CDR3 nucleotides read TGTGCCAGCAGCGCAGGATACACATCAAACGGGCAGTACTTC.

V usage is TRBV7-9 and J usage is TRBJ1-1; D not resolved. The germline V gene encodes CDR1 SEHNR and CDR2 FQNEAQ (reference sequence). V lost 0 bases, J lost 4 bases, and 9 bases lay in between. The CDR3 is 14 residues long. This chain's CDR3 is CASSLALGSTEAFF. The CDR3 DNA sequence: TGTGCCAGCAGCTTAGCGCTGGGGAGCACTGAAGCTTTCTTT.